This record looks at one T cell receptor beta chain sequence and its context. What it binds is unknown. Read sequence stops 3 residues before the CDR3 end, and the germline J gene provides the missing end. There are 15 residues in the CDR3. Trimming stripped 2 bases from V and 0 bases from J, with 8 bases between. Looked up from germline, CDR1 is SGHRS and CDR2 is YFSETQ. This record comes from a study of T cells in women clearing cervical HPV infection. As for the study in general: Controls gave blood once infection was undetectable; cases at lesion identification. Whole-study results and caveats: CIN3+ cases had significantly higher TCR richness than controls; evenness did not differ. Controls had more TRBV6-7 (0.16%) than cases (about 0.11%).

Repertoires were generated with immunoSEQ multiplex PCR, while TCRdb's copy carries only in-frame clones and drops some. The sample has 40,000 to 60,000 clones. Sequences were obtained from blood buffy coat. The chain has TRBV5-1 and TRBJ1-4; D call uncertain. The sequence was collected from a woman between 18 and 75 years old with a cervical HPV16 infection that either progressed to CIN3+ or cleared (not recorded which). CDR3 DNA (partial): TGCGCCAGCAGCTTCGGCCAGGCAACTAATGAAAAA. It codes for CASSFGQATNEK. The entire CDR3 reads CASSFGQATNEKLFF.